The clone carrying this T cell receptor beta chain was seen a handful of times. The germline V gene encodes CDR1 LGHNA and CDR2 YSLEER. V lost 0 bases and J lost 3, with 15 bases in between. The CDR3 spans 16 residues. TCRdb itself ran the 5' RACE reads through MiXCR, one entry per CDR3 protein. The sample yields tens of thousands of distinct CDR3 sequences, 12% seen once. The data were obtained in a study of early T cells in non-severe SARS-CoV-2 infection. Sequenced: whole blood. This sequence originates from an adult who was a healthcare worker with PCR-confirmed SARS-CoV-2 infection or an uninfected control (not recorded which). V gene TRBV4-3 combines with J gene TRBJ2-7; D gene ambiguous. DNA of the CDR3: TGCGCCAGCAGCCAAGAACCAGCGACTTCGTTCTACGAGCAGTACTTC. Protein: CASSQEPATSFYEQYF.